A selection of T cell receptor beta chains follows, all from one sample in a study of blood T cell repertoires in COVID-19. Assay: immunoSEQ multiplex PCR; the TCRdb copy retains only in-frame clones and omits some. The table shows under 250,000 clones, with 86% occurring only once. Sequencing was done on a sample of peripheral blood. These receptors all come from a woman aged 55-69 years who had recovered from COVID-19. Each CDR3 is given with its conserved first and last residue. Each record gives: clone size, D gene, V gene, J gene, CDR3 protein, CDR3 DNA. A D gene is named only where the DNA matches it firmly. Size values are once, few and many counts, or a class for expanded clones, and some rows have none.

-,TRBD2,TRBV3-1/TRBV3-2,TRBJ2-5,CASSQPPSGGGQETQYF,TGTGCCAGCAGCCAACCTCCTAGCGGGGGGGGGCAAGAGACCCAGTACTTC
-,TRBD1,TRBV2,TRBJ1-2,CASSETRAGGNSGYTF,TGTGCCAGCAGTGAAACCCGGGCAGGGGGTAATTCGGGCTACACCTTC
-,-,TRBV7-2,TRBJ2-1,CASNRQATLGYNEQFF,TGTGCCAGCAACCGTCAGGCTACCCTTGGCTACAATGAGCAGTTCTTC
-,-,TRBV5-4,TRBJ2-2,CASSLFITGELFF,TGTGCCAGCAGCTTATTTATCACCGGGGAGCTGTTTTTT
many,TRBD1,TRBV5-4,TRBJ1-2,CASSGQGARGYTF,TGTGCCAGCAGCGGACAGGGCGCGCGGGGCTACACCTTC
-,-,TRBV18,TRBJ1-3,CASSPQGQSSGNTIYF,TGTGCCAGCTCACCACAGGGGCAGAGCTCTGGAAACACCATATATTTT
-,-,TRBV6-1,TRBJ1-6,CASSELRNSPLHF,TGTGCCAGCAGTGAATTGAGGAATTCACCCCTCCACTTT
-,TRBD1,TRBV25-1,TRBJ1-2,CASSEPRDRGFGYTF,TGTGCCAGCAGTGAACCCCGGGACAGGGGGTTCGGCTACACCTTC
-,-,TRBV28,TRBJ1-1,CASTSPPGHTEAFF,TGTGCCAGCACCTCCCCCCCAGGGCACACTGAAGCTTTCTTT
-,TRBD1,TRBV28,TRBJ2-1,CASMNRGYGSYNEQFF,TGTGCCAGCATGAACAGGGGCTATGGTTCCTACAATGAGCAGTTCTTC
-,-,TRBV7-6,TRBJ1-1,CASSFSGHRKVF,TGTGCCAGCAGCTTTTCAGGACACCGGAAGGTCTTT
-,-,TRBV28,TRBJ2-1,CASSGRGLGDYNEQFF,TGTGCCAGCAGTGGGCGGGGGCTAGGGGATTACAATGAGCAGTTCTTC
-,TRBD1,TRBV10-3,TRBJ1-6,CAISESIVDRGLQNSPLHF,TGTGCCATCAGTGAGTCGATCGTGGACAGGGGTTTACAGAATTCACCCCTCCACTTT
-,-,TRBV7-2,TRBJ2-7,CASSFAGAEQYF,TGTGCCAGCAGCTTCGCTGGGGCTGAGCAGTACTTC
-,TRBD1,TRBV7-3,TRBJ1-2,CASSLDRVYGYTF,TGTGCCAGCAGCTTAGACAGGGTATATGGCTACACCTTC
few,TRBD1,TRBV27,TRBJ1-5,CASSLGTGVNQPQHF,TGTGCCAGCAGTTTAGGGACAGGGGTCAATCAGCCCCAGCATTTT
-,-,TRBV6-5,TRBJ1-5,CASKGKNSNQPQHF,TGTGCCAGCAAGGGGAAGAATAGCAATCAGCCCCAGCATTTT
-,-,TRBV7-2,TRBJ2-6,CASSLYGWGANVLTF,TGTGCCAGCAGCTTATACGGGTGGGGGGCCAACGTCCTGACTTTC
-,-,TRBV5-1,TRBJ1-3,CASSPITGSSGNTIYF,TGCGCCAGCAGCCCTATTACAGGGAGCTCTGGAAACACCATATATTTT
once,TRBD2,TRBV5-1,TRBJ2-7,CASTQTSGGYEQYF,TGCGCCAGCACTCAGACTAGCGGGGGGTACGAGCAGTACTTC
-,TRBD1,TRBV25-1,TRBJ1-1,CASSESPRQGAEAFF,TGTGCCAGCAGTGAATCCCCCCGACAGGGGGCTGAAGCTTTCTTT
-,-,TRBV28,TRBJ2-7,CASSPHITYEQYF,TGTGCCAGCAGTCCTCACATAACCTACGAGCAGTACTTC
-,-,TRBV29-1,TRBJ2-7,CSVGTRAGEQYF,TGCAGCGTTGGGACCCGGGCGGGCGAGCAGTACTTC
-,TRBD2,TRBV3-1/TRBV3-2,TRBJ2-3,CASSQGPGGPDTQYF,TGTGCCAGCAGCCAAGGCCCGGGGGGTCCAGATACGCAGTATTTT
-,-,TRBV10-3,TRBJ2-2,CAITTGTYQSGELFF,TGTGCCATCACCACTGGGACTTACCAATCCGGGGAGCTGTTTTTT
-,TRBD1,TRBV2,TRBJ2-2,CASKPQGVHGELFF,TGTGCCAGCAAACCACAGGGGGTGCACGGGGAGCTGTTTTTT
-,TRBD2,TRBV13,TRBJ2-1,CASSLRDYYNEQFF,TGTGCCAGCAGCTTAAGGGACTATTACAATGAGCAGTTCTTC
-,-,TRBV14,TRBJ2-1,CASNVQLAGEQFF,TGTGCCAGCAACGTTCAACTGGCAGGTGAGCAGTTCTTC
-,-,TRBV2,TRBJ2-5,CATQLAEYQETQYF,TGTGCCACCCAACTAGCTGAGTACCAAGAGACCCAGTACTTC
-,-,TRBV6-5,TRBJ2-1,CASSYGSEQFF,TGTGCCAGCAGTTACGGGAGTGAGCAGTTCTTC
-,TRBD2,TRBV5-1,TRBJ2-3,CASSLTSGATDTQYF,TGCGCCAGCAGCTTGACTAGCGGGGCCACAGATACGCAGTATTTT
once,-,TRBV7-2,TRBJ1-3,CASSTQGTGNTIYF,TGTGCCAGCAGTACCCAGGGTACCGGAAACACCATATATTTT
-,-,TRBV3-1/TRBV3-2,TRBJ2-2,CASSLTAANTGELFF,TGTGCCAGCAGCCTCACAGCAGCGAACACCGGGGAGCTGTTTTTT
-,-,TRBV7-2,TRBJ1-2,CASSLGVGGNYGYTF,TGTGCCAGCAGCTTGGGAGTTGGAGGTAACTATGGCTACACCTTC
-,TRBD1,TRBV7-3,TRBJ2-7,CASSLTGTGENEQYF,TGTGCCAGCAGCCTCACCGGGACAGGGGAAAACGAGCAGTACTTC
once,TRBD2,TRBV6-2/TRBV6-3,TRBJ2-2,CASSLGGGNTGELFF,TGTGCCAGCAGTTTAGGCGGGGGGAACACCGGGGAGCTGTTTTTT
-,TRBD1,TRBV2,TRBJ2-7,CASSEQGALGEQYF,TGTGCCAGCAGTGAACAGGGGGCTCTAGGCGAGCAGTACTTC
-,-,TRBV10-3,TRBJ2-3,CAISTGVTSTDTQYF,TGTGCCATCAGTACCGGGGTTACTAGCACAGATACGCAGTATTTT
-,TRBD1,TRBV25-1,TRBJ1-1,CAQGGENTEAFF,TGTGCCCAAGGGGGCGAGAACACTGAAGCTTTCTTT
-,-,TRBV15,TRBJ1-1,CATSTSREVGEAFF,TGTGCCACCAGCACCTCTAGGGAGGTTGGTGAAGCTTTCTTT
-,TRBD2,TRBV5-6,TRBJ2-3,CASSRMTSSTTDTQYF,TGTGCCAGCAGCAGAATGACTAGCAGTACCACAGATACGCAGTATTTT
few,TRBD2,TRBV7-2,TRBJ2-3,CASSLELAGGLTDTQYF,TGTGCCAGCAGCTTAGAGTTAGCGGGGGGTCTCACAGATACGCAGTATTTT
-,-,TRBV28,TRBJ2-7,CASSLGTQPYEQYF,TGTGCCAGCAGTTTAGGGACTCAGCCCTACGAGCAGTACTTC